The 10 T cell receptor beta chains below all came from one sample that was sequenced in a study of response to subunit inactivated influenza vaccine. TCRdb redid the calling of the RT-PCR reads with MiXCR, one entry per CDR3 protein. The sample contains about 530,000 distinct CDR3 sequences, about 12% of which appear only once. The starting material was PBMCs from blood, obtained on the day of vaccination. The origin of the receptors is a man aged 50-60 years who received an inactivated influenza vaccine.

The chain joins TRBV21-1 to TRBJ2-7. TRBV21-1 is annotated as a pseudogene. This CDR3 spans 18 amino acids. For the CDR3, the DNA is TGTGCCAGCAGCAAACTCCGAAGTTTCGGGGAAGGATGCTACGAGCAGTACTTC. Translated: CASSKLRSFGEGCYEQYF.

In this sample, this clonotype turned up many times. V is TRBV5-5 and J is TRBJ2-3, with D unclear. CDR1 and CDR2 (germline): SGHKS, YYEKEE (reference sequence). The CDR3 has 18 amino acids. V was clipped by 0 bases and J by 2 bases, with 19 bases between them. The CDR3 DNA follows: TGTGCCAGCAGCTTGGCCCCGCCGGCACAAATTTCCACAGATACGCAGTATTTT. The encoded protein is CASSLAPPAQISTDTQYF.

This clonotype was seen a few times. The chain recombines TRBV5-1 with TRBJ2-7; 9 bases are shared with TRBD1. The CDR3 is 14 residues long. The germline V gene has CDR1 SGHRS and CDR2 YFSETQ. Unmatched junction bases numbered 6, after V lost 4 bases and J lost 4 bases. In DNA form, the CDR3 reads TGCGCCAGCAGCACAACAGGGGGCGGGTACGAGCAGTACTTC. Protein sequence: CASSTTGGGYEQYF.

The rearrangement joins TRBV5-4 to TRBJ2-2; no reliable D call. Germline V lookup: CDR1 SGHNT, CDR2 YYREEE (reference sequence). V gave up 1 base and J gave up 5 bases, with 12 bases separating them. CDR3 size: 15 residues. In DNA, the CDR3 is TGTGCCAGCAGCTTGACGGTAGGGATGACCGGGGAGCTGTTTTTT. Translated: CASSLTVGMTGELFF.

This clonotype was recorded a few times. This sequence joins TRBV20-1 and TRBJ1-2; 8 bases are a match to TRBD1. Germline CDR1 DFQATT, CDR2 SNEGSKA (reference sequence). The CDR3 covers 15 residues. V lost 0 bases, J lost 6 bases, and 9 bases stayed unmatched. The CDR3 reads CSARDKGQGWNGYTF. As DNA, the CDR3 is TGCAGTGCTAGAGACAAAGGACAGGGATGGAATGGCTACACCTTC.

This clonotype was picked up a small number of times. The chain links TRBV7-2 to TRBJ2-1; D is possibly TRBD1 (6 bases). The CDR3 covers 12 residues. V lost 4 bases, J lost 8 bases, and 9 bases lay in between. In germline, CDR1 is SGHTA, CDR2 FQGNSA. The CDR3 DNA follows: TGTGCCAGCAGCTCACAGGGACATGAGCAGTTCTTC. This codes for CASSSQGHEQFF.

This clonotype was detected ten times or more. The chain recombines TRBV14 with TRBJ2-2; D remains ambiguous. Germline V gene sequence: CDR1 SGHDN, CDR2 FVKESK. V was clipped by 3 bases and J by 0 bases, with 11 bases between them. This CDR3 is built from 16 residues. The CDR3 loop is CASSQVMGSNTGELFF. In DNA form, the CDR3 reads TGTGCCAGCAGCCAGGTGATGGGATCGAACACCGGGGAGCTGTTTTTT.

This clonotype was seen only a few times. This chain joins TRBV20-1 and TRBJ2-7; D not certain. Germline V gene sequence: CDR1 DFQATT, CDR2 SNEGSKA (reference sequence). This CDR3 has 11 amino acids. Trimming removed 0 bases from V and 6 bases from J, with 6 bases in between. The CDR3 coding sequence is TGCAGTGCTAGAGATCAGCTCGAGCAGTACTTC. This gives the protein CSARDQLEQYF.

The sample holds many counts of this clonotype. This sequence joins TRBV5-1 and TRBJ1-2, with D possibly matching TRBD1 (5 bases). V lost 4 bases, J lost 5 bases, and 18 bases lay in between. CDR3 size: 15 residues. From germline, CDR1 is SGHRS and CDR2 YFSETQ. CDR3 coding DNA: TGCGCCAGCAGCCAGACAGCGGGAAAGGGGTATGGCTACACCTTC. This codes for CASSQTAGKGYGYTF.

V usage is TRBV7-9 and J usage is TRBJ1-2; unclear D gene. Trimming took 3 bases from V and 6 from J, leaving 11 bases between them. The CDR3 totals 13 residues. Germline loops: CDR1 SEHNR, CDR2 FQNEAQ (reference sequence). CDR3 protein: CASSLSLGNGYTF. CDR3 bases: TGTGCCAGCAGCTTGTCTCTGGGCAATGGCTACACCTTC. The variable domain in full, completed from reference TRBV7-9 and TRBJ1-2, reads DTGVSQNPRHKITKRGQNVTFRCDPISEHNRLYWYRQTLGQGPEFLTYFQNEAQLEKSRLLSDRFSAERPKGSFSTLEIQRTEQGDSAMYLCASSLSLGNGYTFGSGTRLTVV.